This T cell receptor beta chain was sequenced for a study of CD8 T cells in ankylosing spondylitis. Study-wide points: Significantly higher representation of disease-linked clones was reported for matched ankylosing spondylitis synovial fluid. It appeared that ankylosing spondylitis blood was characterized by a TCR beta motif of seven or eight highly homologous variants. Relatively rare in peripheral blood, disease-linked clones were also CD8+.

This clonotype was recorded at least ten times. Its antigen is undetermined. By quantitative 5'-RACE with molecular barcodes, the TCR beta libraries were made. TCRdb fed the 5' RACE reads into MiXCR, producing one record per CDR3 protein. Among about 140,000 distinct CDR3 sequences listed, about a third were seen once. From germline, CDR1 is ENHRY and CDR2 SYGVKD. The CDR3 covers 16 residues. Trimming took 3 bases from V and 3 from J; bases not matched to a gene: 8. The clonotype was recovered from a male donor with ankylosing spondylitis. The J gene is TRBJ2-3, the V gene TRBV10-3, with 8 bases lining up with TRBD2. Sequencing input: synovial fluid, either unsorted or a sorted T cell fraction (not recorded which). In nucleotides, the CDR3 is TGTGCCATCAGTGAAGGGCTAGCGGGTAGTACAGATACGCAGTATTTT. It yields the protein CAISEGLAGSTDTQYF.